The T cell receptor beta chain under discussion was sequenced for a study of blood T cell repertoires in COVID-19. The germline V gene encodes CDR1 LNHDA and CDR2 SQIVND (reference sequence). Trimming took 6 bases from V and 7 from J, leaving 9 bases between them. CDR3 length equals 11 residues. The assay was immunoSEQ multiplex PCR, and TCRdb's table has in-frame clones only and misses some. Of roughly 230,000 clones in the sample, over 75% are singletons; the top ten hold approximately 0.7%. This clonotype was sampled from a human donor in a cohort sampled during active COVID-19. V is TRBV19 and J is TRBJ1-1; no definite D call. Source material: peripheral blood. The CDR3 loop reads CASRGRIEAFF. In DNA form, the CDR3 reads TGTGCCAGTAGGGGCCGAATTGAAGCTTTCTTT.